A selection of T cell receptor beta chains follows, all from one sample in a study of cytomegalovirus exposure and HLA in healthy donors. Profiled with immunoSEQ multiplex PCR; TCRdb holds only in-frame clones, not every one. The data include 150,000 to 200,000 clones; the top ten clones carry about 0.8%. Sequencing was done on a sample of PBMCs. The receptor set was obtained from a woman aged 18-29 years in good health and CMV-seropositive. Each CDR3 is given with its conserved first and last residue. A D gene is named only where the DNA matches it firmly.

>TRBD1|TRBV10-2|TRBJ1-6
CASRTGYRESPLHF
TGCGCCAGCAGGACAGGGTATAGGGAATCACCCCTCCACTTT
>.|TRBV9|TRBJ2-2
CASSVGPPPGELFF
TGTGCCAGCAGCGTAGGGCCCCCCCCCGGGGAGCTGTTTTTT
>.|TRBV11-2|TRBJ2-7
CASSLEWRASYEQYF
TGTGCCAGCAGCTTAGAATGGCGGGCCTCCTACGAGCAGTACTTC
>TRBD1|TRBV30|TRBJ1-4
CAWSLRGTGQEKLFF
TGTGCCTGGAGCCTACGGGGGACAGGGCAGGAAAAACTGTTTTTT
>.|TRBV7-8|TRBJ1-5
CASSSLNQPQHF
TGTGCCAGCAGCTCTCTCAATCAGCCCCAGCATTTT
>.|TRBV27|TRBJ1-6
CASSLSAGNFLHF
TGTGCCAGCAGTTTATCAGCGGGGAATTTCCTCCACTTT
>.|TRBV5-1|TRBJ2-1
CASSLESAGSYNEQFF
TGCGCCAGCAGCTTGGAGTCGGCGGGGTCCTACAATGAGCAGTTCTTC
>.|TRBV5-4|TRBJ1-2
CASRAAGLGGYTF
TGTGCCAGCAGGGCGGCAGGGTTGGGTGGCTACACCTTC
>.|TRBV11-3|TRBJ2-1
CASSLEQGREQFF
TGTGCCAGCAGCTTAGAACAGGGTCGGGAGCAGTTCTTC
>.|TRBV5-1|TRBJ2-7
CASSYTSLKIYEQYF
TGCGCCAGCAGCTACACTAGCCTGAAGATCTACGAGCAGTACTTC
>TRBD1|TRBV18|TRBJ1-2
CASSPGQNYGYTF
TGTGCCAGCTCACCGGGACAGAACTATGGCTACACCTTC
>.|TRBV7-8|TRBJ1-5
CASSLSGDSLSNQPQHF
TGTGCCAGCAGCTTATCGGGGGACTCCCTTAGCAATCAGCCCCAGCATTTT
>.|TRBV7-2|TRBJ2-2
CASSLLSGDTGELFF
TGTGCCAGCAGCTTACTTAGCGGAGACACCGGGGAGCTGTTTTTT
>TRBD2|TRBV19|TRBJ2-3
CASSLGLAERDTQYF
TGTGCCAGTAGCCTGGGACTAGCTGAGAGGGATACGCAGTATTTT
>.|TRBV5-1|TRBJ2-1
CASSLVVGYNEQFF
TGCGCCAGCAGCTTGGTGGTCGGCTACAATGAGCAGTTCTTC
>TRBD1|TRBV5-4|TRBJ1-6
CASSRTGNNSPLHF
TGTGCCAGCAGCCGGACAGGGAATAATTCACCCCTCCACTTT
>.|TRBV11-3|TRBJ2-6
CASSYKQDSGANVLTF
TGTGCCAGCAGCTATAAACAGGACTCTGGGGCCAACGTCCTGACTTTC